This entry describes one T cell receptor (beta chain). Its antigen is currently unknown. Germline lookup yields CDR1 SQVTM and CDR2 ANQGSEA. The CDR3 has 13 residues. The sample is drawn from a study of CXCR3-negative and CXCR3-positive naive CD8 T cells. The TRB libraries of cDNA were built by UMI-labeled 5' RACE. No DNA is given; TCRdb re-called the 5' RACE reads and lists each CDR3 protein once. The sample yields roughly 45,000 distinct CDR3 sequences, of which the top ten take up 2.5%. Study results and caveats: CXCR3-negative and CXCR3-positive naive cells shared comparable TRBV-TRBJ usage, but memory cells did not.

J is TRBJ2-1 and V is TRBV29-1; checking the TCRdb D call of TRBD1 is not possible without DNA. The receptor comes from a human donor in good health. Some clones in this sample may be carry-over from other donors' samples. Sequencing was carried out using naive CXCR3- CD8+ T cells from blood. This sample's subset: CD45RO-CCR7+CD27+CD95- naive CD8+ T cells lacking CXCR3 (TNR3-). The CDR3 reads CSVEQGGYNEQFF.